Listed below are T cell receptor beta chains from one sample, sequenced in a study of cytotoxic CD8 clonotypes in ibrutinib-treated CLL. This table comes from immunoSEQ multiplex PCR, and its TCRdb copy is limited to in-frame clones, with some not included. Here the sample spans more than 200,000 clones, 60% to 75% being singletons. The sequenced sample was PBMCs, obtained after 24 months of ibrutinib treatment. These receptors originate from a human donor with chronic lymphocytic leukemia. Both conserved end residues are part of each CDR3. The order of the fields is clone size, D gene, V gene, J gene, CDR3 DNA, CDR3 protein. D genes are given only for firm matches. Rows may omit the clone size; those that give it use once, few, many or a size class.

clone_size: .; d_call: .; v_call: TRBV4-1; j_call: TRBJ2-3; cdr3_nt: TGCGCCAGCAGCCAAGGTCAATATAGCACAGATACGCAGTATTTT; cdr3_aa: CASSQGQYSTDTQYF
clone_size: .; d_call: .; v_call: TRBV9; j_call: TRBJ2-7; cdr3_nt: TGTGCCAGCAGCGTAGGGACACTAGAAAACGAGCAGTACTTC; cdr3_aa: CASSVGTLENEQYF
clone_size: .; d_call: TRBD1; v_call: TRBV30; j_call: TRBJ1-2; cdr3_nt: TGTGCCTGGAGAATCCCAGGGGGCGGTGACCACACTCGGAGGGGCTACACCTTC; cdr3_aa: CAWRIPGGGDHTRRGYTF
clone_size: .; d_call: TRBD2; v_call: TRBV5-1; j_call: TRBJ2-5; cdr3_nt: TGCGCCAGCAGCTTGGCTGGATCGGGAGGGGACTTC; cdr3_aa: CASSLAGSGGDF
clone_size: .; d_call: TRBD1; v_call: TRBV28; j_call: TRBJ2-3; cdr3_nt: TGTGCCAGTTCCGGGACAGGCCCATGGGATACGCAGTATTTT; cdr3_aa: CASSGTGPWDTQYF
clone_size: .; d_call: TRBD1; v_call: TRBV19; j_call: TRBJ2-7; cdr3_nt: TGTGCCAGTAGTCCCTCCGGGACAGGGGGTGGGGAGCAGTACTTC; cdr3_aa: CASSPSGTGGGEQYF
clone_size: .; d_call: .; v_call: TRBV27; j_call: TRBJ1-5; cdr3_nt: TGTGCCAGCAGTTTACGGGACGCCGGTCAGCCCCAGCATTTT; cdr3_aa: CASSLRDAGQPQHF
clone_size: .; d_call: .; v_call: TRBV30; j_call: TRBJ1-4; cdr3_nt: TGTGCCTGGAGTGTACTTGGGTTCGGGGAAAAACTGTTTTTT; cdr3_aa: CAWSVLGFGEKLFF
clone_size: .; d_call: .; v_call: TRBV19; j_call: TRBJ1-3; cdr3_nt: TGTGCCAGTAGTCTTCCGGGGGACGGGGACACCATATATTTT; cdr3_aa: CASSLPGDGDTIYF
clone_size: .; d_call: .; v_call: TRBV28; j_call: TRBJ2-1; cdr3_nt: TGTGCCATCGGTCTAAACCGCCCAGAGTTCTTC; cdr3_aa: CAIGLNRPEFF
clone_size: .; d_call: TRBD1; v_call: TRBV19; j_call: TRBJ2-1; cdr3_nt: TGTGCCAGTAGTATAGAAACCGGGACAGCGAGTTACAATGAGCAGTTCTTC; cdr3_aa: CASSIETGTASYNEQFF
clone_size: .; d_call: .; v_call: TRBV5-1; j_call: TRBJ2-5; cdr3_nt: TGCGCCAGCAGCCCGGGACTCCTACAAGAGACCCAGTACTTC; cdr3_aa: CASSPGLLQETQYF
clone_size: .; d_call: TRBD2; v_call: TRBV28; j_call: TRBJ2-7; cdr3_nt: TGTGCCAGCAGTTTACCCCTGAGATGGGAGGGAACCTACGAGCAGTACTTC; cdr3_aa: CASSLPLRWEGTYEQYF
clone_size: few; d_call: .; v_call: TRBV29-1; j_call: TRBJ1-2; cdr3_nt: TGCAGCACCCTAAGAACAGGAACTAACTATGGCTACACCTTC; cdr3_aa: CSTLRTGTNYGYTF
clone_size: few; d_call: .; v_call: TRBV2; j_call: TRBJ2-7; cdr3_nt: TGTGCGACAGCCTTAACCGAGCAGTACTTC; cdr3_aa: CATALTEQYF
clone_size: .; d_call: .; v_call: TRBV5-1; j_call: TRBJ1-5; cdr3_nt: TGCGCCAGCAGCTTAACCCTGACAGTTATTCAGGCCCGCGGGAATCAGCCCCAGCATTTT; cdr3_aa: CASSLTLTVIQARGNQPQHF
clone_size: .; d_call: .; v_call: TRBV29-1; j_call: TRBJ1-3; cdr3_nt: TGCAGCGTTTCCATTGACACCTCTGGAAACACCATATATTTT; cdr3_aa: CSVSIDTSGNTIYF
clone_size: .; d_call: .; v_call: TRBV7-6; j_call: TRBJ2-1; cdr3_nt: TGTGCCAGCAGCTTCTCTCCGGACCCCTCCTACAATGAGCAGTTCTTC; cdr3_aa: CASSFSPDPSYNEQFF
clone_size: .; d_call: .; v_call: TRBV30; j_call: TRBJ1-5; cdr3_nt: TGTGCCTGGAGTGTACAGGATAATCAGCCCCAGCATTTT; cdr3_aa: CAWSVQDNQPQHF
clone_size: .; d_call: .; v_call: TRBV9; j_call: TRBJ1-5; cdr3_nt: TGTGCCAGCAGCGTAGCAGGTTCCGGCAATCAGCCCCAGCATTTT; cdr3_aa: CASSVAGSGNQPQHF
clone_size: .; d_call: .; v_call: TRBV27; j_call: TRBJ2-1; cdr3_nt: TGTGCCAGCAGTTTATCTCGGCTGGGGGAGCAGTTCTTC; cdr3_aa: CASSLSRLGEQFF
clone_size: .; d_call: .; v_call: TRBV7-2; j_call: TRBJ2-7; cdr3_nt: TGTGCCAGCAGCCACGACAGGTACTACGAGCAGTACTTC; cdr3_aa: CASSHDRYYEQYF
clone_size: .; d_call: TRBD2; v_call: TRBV27; j_call: TRBJ2-1; cdr3_nt: TGTGCCAGCAGTTCAGCAATTGGGGACTACGTCTACAATGAGCAGTTCTTC; cdr3_aa: CASSSAIGDYVYNEQFF
clone_size: few; d_call: .; v_call: TRBV5-4; j_call: TRBJ1-2; cdr3_nt: TGTGCCAGCAGCTTTGCAGCCAACTATGGCTACACCTTC; cdr3_aa: CASSFAANYGYTF
clone_size: few; d_call: .; v_call: TRBV5-4; j_call: TRBJ1-2; cdr3_nt: TGTGCCAGCAGCTTGGGGGTAGCCCCGGGGGGTTATGGCTACACCTTC; cdr3_aa: CASSLGVAPGGYGYTF
clone_size: .; d_call: .; v_call: TRBV7-6; j_call: TRBJ1-3; cdr3_nt: TGTGCCAGCAGCGCCGGTAACTCTGGAAACACCATATATTTT; cdr3_aa: CASSAGNSGNTIYF
clone_size: .; d_call: .; v_call: TRBV7-2; j_call: TRBJ2-7; cdr3_nt: TGTGCCAGCAGCTCGCGTGAGGGGTACGAGCAGTACTTC; cdr3_aa: CASSSREGYEQYF
clone_size: few; d_call: .; v_call: TRBV29-1; j_call: TRBJ1-1; cdr3_nt: TGCAGCGCCCGACTCGGGTCCACTGAAGCTTTCTTT; cdr3_aa: CSARLGSTEAFF
clone_size: .; d_call: .; v_call: TRBV5-8; j_call: TRBJ1-4; cdr3_nt: TGTGCCAGCAGGTGGGAATGGTCGGCCGAAGCTGAAAAACTGTTTTTT; cdr3_aa: CASRWEWSAEAEKLFF
clone_size: once; d_call: TRBD1; v_call: TRBV29-1; j_call: TRBJ1-4; cdr3_nt: TGCAGCGTTGATATACCAGGGGGCTCCCCTAATGAAAAACTGTTTTTT; cdr3_aa: CSVDIPGGSPNEKLFF
clone_size: .; d_call: .; v_call: TRBV28; j_call: TRBJ2-7; cdr3_nt: TGTGCCAGCAGGGAGGGGATGGGGGAGCAGTACTTC; cdr3_aa: CASREGMGEQYF
clone_size: .; d_call: TRBD1; v_call: TRBV30; j_call: TRBJ2-2; cdr3_nt: TGTGCCTGGCTAGAGGGGGCTGACGGGGAGCTGTTTTTT; cdr3_aa: CAWLEGADGELFF
clone_size: .; d_call: .; v_call: TRBV27; j_call: TRBJ1-1; cdr3_nt: TGTGCCAGCAGTCCCAGTAGTCTCTTAGGTGTCGAAGCTTTCTTT; cdr3_aa: CASSPSSLLGVEAFF
clone_size: .; d_call: .; v_call: TRBV5-8; j_call: TRBJ1-5; cdr3_nt: TGTGCCAGCAGACAAGGGATCGGTCAGCCCCAGCATTTT; cdr3_aa: CASRQGIGQPQHF
clone_size: .; d_call: .; v_call: TRBV2; j_call: TRBJ1-6; cdr3_nt: TGTGCCAGCAGTGTTCTGGGGGAACGTTCACCCCTCCACTTT; cdr3_aa: CASSVLGERSPLHF
clone_size: few; d_call: .; v_call: TRBV27; j_call: TRBJ2-7; cdr3_nt: TGTGCCAGCGGGAAATACGAGCAGTACTTC; cdr3_aa: CASGKYEQYF
clone_size: few; d_call: .; v_call: TRBV7-2; j_call: TRBJ1-3; cdr3_nt: TGTGCCAGCAGCTTAGGCTTCGGCTCTGGAAACACCATATATTTT; cdr3_aa: CASSLGFGSGNTIYF
clone_size: .; d_call: TRBD2; v_call: TRBV27; j_call: TRBJ2-7; cdr3_nt: TGTGCCAGCAGTTTAGAACTAGCGGGAGACGAGCAGTACTTC; cdr3_aa: CASSLELAGDEQYF
clone_size: .; d_call: .; v_call: TRBV14; j_call: TRBJ2-7; cdr3_nt: TGTGCCAGCAGCCACGGACCTACCTACGAGCAGTACTTC; cdr3_aa: CASSHGPTYEQYF
clone_size: .; d_call: .; v_call: TRBV18; j_call: TRBJ2-6; cdr3_nt: TGTGCCAGCTCACCGTCAGATAGGGGCTCGTCTGGGGCCAACGTCCTGACTTTC; cdr3_aa: CASSPSDRGSSGANVLTF
clone_size: .; d_call: TRBD2; v_call: TRBV18; j_call: TRBJ2-4; cdr3_nt: TGTGCCAGCTCACCAGGGGAGGGCTACCCGTACTTC; cdr3_aa: CASSPGEGYPYF
clone_size: .; d_call: .; v_call: TRBV29-1; j_call: TRBJ2-3; cdr3_nt: TGCAGCGTTGGCCTAGTAATTTCAGATACGCAGTATTTT; cdr3_aa: CSVGLVISDTQYF
clone_size: few; d_call: .; v_call: TRBV20-1; j_call: TRBJ1-5; cdr3_nt: TGCAGTGCTAAGGGGAATCAGCCCCAGCATTTT; cdr3_aa: CSAKGNQPQHF
clone_size: .; d_call: TRBD2; v_call: TRBV7-3; j_call: TRBJ2-7; cdr3_nt: TGTGCCAGCAGTCTCGTTGGGGGAGGGTCCGAGCAGTACTTC; cdr3_aa: CASSLVGGGSEQYF
clone_size: once; d_call: .; v_call: TRBV6-6; j_call: TRBJ2-1; cdr3_nt: TGTGCCAGCAGTTATACGGGACCAACTCCTCAGTTCTTC; cdr3_aa: CASSYTGPTPQFF
clone_size: .; d_call: TRBD2; v_call: TRBV4-2; j_call: TRBJ2-1; cdr3_nt: TGTGCCAGCAGCCAAGGCTCTAGCGGTTACAATGAGCAGTTCTTC; cdr3_aa: CASSQGSSGYNEQFF
clone_size: .; d_call: .; v_call: TRBV27; j_call: TRBJ2-7; cdr3_nt: TGTGCCAGCAGTTTATTCGGGGGCTCCTACGAGCAGTACTTC; cdr3_aa: CASSLFGGSYEQYF
clone_size: .; d_call: .; v_call: TRBV29-1; j_call: TRBJ1-1; cdr3_nt: TGCAGCGCCGCGGGCCCATCTTGGATGAACACTGAAGCTTTCTTT; cdr3_aa: CSAAGPSWMNTEAFF
clone_size: few; d_call: .; v_call: TRBV19; j_call: TRBJ1-1; cdr3_nt: TGTGCCAGTAGTATTTACAGCCAGAACACTGAAGCTTTCTTT; cdr3_aa: CASSIYSQNTEAFF
clone_size: .; d_call: .; v_call: TRBV5-1; j_call: TRBJ2-3; cdr3_nt: TGCGCCAGTGACGAGGGGACCGGCACAGATACGCAGTATTTT; cdr3_aa: CASDEGTGTDTQYF
clone_size: .; d_call: .; v_call: TRBV4-3; j_call: TRBJ2-3; cdr3_nt: TGCGCCAGCAGCCCGGGGACCGCAACGGCGGATACGCAGTATTTT; cdr3_aa: CASSPGTATADTQYF
clone_size: .; d_call: TRBD2; v_call: TRBV27; j_call: TRBJ2-7; cdr3_nt: TGTGCCAGCAGTTCCCCGGGACTAGCGGGATACGAGCAGTACTTC; cdr3_aa: CASSSPGLAGYEQYF
clone_size: .; d_call: .; v_call: TRBV4-3; j_call: TRBJ2-7; cdr3_nt: TGCGCCAGCAGCCAAGCCCTCAGGGGTTACGAGCAGTACTTC; cdr3_aa: CASSQALRGYEQYF
clone_size: few; d_call: TRBD2; v_call: TRBV18; j_call: TRBJ2-7; cdr3_nt: TGTGCCAGCTCACCCCGGCCTAGCGGGAACGACGAGCAGTACTTC; cdr3_aa: CASSPRPSGNDEQYF
clone_size: .; d_call: .; v_call: TRBV28; j_call: TRBJ2-1; cdr3_nt: TGTGCCAGCAGTTACTCGGGAGTTAATGAGCAGTTCTTC; cdr3_aa: CASSYSGVNEQFF
clone_size: .; d_call: TRBD1; v_call: TRBV6-1; j_call: TRBJ1-4; cdr3_nt: TGTTCGACAGGGGAACCAACTAATGAAAAACTGTTTTTT; cdr3_aa: CSTGEPTNEKLFF
clone_size: .; d_call: .; v_call: TRBV11-2; j_call: TRBJ1-4; cdr3_nt: TGTGCCAGCAGCTCCCCCCGGACCGGGGAAAAACTGTTTTTT; cdr3_aa: CASSSPRTGEKLFF